These 11 T cell receptor beta chains were sequenced from one sample in a study of blood T cell repertoires in COVID-19. Produced via immunoSEQ multiplex PCR; TCRdb's table is partial and in-frame only. The table lists approximately 300,000 clones, approximately 92% of them singletons. The sequenced sample was peripheral blood. These receptors originate from a woman in her 30s with COVID-19, enrolled during active disease.

J is TRBJ2-5 and V is TRBV2; 7 bases align to TRBD1. J lost 6 bases, V lost 10 bases, and 5 bases had no gene match. CDR1 is SNHLY, CDR2 FYNNEI, per germline. This CDR3 region has 11 residues. CDR3 bases: TGTGCCAACTTACAGGGGCAGACCCAGTACTTC. Translation: CANLQGQTQYF.

The chain links TRBV29-1 to TRBJ2-6; no clear D. Germline V CDR1 and CDR2: SQVTM, ANQGSEA. The length of the CDR3 is 14 residues. With 7 bases removed from V and 2 bases from J, the gap between germline ends came to 12 bases. In nucleotides, the CDR3 is TGCAGCGCCGAAACTGGTGCTGGGGCCAACGTCCTGACTTTC. Translated: CSAETGAGANVLTF.

This clone has only one observation. The chain recombines TRBV27 with TRBJ1-1; a weak D match, TRBD1 (5 bases). CDR3 size: 15 residues. Trimming shortened V by 2 bases and J by 3 bases, and 13 bases separated the two germline ends. Germline CDR1 and CDR2: MNHEY and SMNVEV (reference sequence). The CDR3 DNA follows: TGTGCCAGCAGTTTAACGGTTTGGGGGGACACTGAAGCTTTCTTT. Translation: CASSLTVWGDTEAFF.

The chain recombines TRBV2 with TRBJ2-7; 7 bases map to TRBD1. This CDR3 spans 15 amino acids. CDR1 is SNHLY, CDR2 FYNNEI, per germline. Germline trimming cut 1 base from V and 3 bases from J; bases unmatched to any gene: 6. CDR3 in DNA: TGTGCCAGCAGTGAAGTCGGGACAGCACACTACGAGCAGTACTTC. This translates into CASSEVGTAHYEQYF.

This chain's CDR3 is CASSKASGTAEQFF. CDR3 DNA: TGTGCCAGTAGTAAGGCTAGCGGGACTGCTGAGCAGTTCTTC. The chain is built from TRBV19 and TRBJ2-1; 9 bases align to TRBD2. This CDR3 is built from 14 residues. The J segment lost 9 bases and the V segment lost 4 bases, leaving 7 bases of the junction unmatched. Germline CDR1 is LNHDA and CDR2 is SQIVND (reference sequence).

This clone was observed a single time. The chain carries TRBV2 and TRBJ1-5, with 9 bases that match TRBD1. J was trimmed by 6 bases and V by 6 bases; bases with no gene match: 3. From germline, CDR1 is SNHLY and CDR2 FYNNEI. This CDR3 region has 13 residues. The CDR3, as DNA: TGTGCCAGCAGAACAGGGGGCGGTCAGCCCCAGCATTTT. Amino acid sequence: CASRTGGGQPQHF.

This clone appeared many times. The chain is built from TRBV4-1 and TRBJ2-7; 12 nucleotides align to TRBD2. The length of the CDR3 is 16 residues. Germline values: CDR1 MGHRA, CDR2 YSYEKL. J was trimmed by 6 bases and V by 2 bases; bases with no gene match: 8. The CDR3 is CASSQTRLAGEGEQYF. In nucleotides, the CDR3 is TGCGCCAGCAGCCAAACTCGACTAGCGGGAGAAGGCGAGCAGTACTTC.

This clone has more than one count but fewer than ten. The chain couples TRBV9 to TRBJ1-5, with TRBD1 matching 7 bases. After removal of 3 bases from V and 6 bases from J, the junction contained 6 bases not matched to a gene. This CDR3 region has 14 residues. The germline CDR1 and CDR2 sequences are SGDLS and YYNGEE. CDR3 in DNA: TGTGCCAGCAGCGCCCGGGACAGTATTCAGCCCCAGCATTTT. Translation gives CASSARDSIQPQHF.

There are a few counts of this clone. This chain uses TRBV6-5 with TRBJ1-1; D remains unclear. This CDR3 has 13 amino acids. The germline CDR1 and CDR2 sequences are MNHEY and SVGAGI. The germline V and J ends were trimmed by 6 bases and 1 base, with 9 bases remaining between them. The CDR3 region is CASRRVENTEAFF. DNA for the CDR3: TGTGCCAGCAGGAGGGTTGAGAACACTGAAGCTTTCTTT.

V gene TRBV27 combines with J gene TRBJ1-2; D might be TRBD1 (6 bases). CDR1 and CDR2 (germline): MNHEY, SMNVEV (reference sequence). The CDR3 covers 13 residues. V was trimmed by 8 bases and J by 4 bases, leaving 14 bases between them. The CDR3 DNA reads TGTGCCAGCGGGTTTGGGGGGGCCTATGGCTACACCTTC. It specifies CASGFGGAYGYTF.

The V call is TRBV5-1, the J call TRBJ1-6; D is possibly TRBD1 (5 bases). Germline V gives CDR1 SGHRS, CDR2 YFSETQ. The ends were cut back, 0 bases at V and 10 bases at J, with 11 bases in the middle. The CDR3 extends over 14 amino acids. The CDR3 DNA reads TGCGCCAGCAGCTTGGACGGGGGATACTCACCCCTCCACTTT. It encodes CASSLDGGYSPLHF.